These 15 T cell receptor beta chains share one sample of origin, sequenced in a study of tumor and adjacent non-tumor tissue in lung cancer. Three rounds of nested PCR, following a modified ARM-PCR protocol, produced the TCRbeta library. TCRdb re-called the multiplex PCR reads with MiXCR, one entry per CDR3 protein. The sample holds some 66,000 distinct CDR3 sequences; roughly 57% are singletons and the top ten take about 32%. RNA was extracted from bulk tissue without any cell sorting. More than 3 cm separated this lung sample from the edge of the tumor. Specimen: distant non-tumor lung tissue. The receptor set was obtained from a man between 65 and 85 years old with non-small cell lung cancer.

This clonotype came up a few times. The rearrangement joins TRBV14 to TRBJ2-7; TRBD1 aligns across 8 bases. This CDR3 is 17 amino acids long. V dropped 4 bases and J dropped 3; count of bases not matched to a gene: 14. Germline V gives CDR1 SGHDN, CDR2 FVKESK. The CDR3 coding sequence is TGTGCCAGCAGCCGAGCTTCAACCGGGACAGGCTTCTACGAGCAGTACTTC. Translating gives CASSRASTGTGFYEQYF.

A remark on this clonotype: Germline and junction disagree at one end, which may indicate a read error. The chain links TRBV12-3 or TRBV12-4 to TRBJ2-3; 7 nucleotides line up with TRBD1. The length of the CDR3 is 15 residues. DNA of the CDR3: TGTGCCAGCAGTCGACAGGGAAATCCTGGAGATACGCTGTGTTTT. The encoded protein is CASSRQGNPGDTLCF.

Comments on this clonotype: The junction departs from germline at one end; a sequencing error may be responsible. V usage is TRBV12-3 or TRBV12-4 and J usage is TRBJ2-3; TRBD1 might be the D (6 bases). There are 14 residues in the CDR3. The CDR3 reads CASSGAGDEDMQYF. In DNA form, the CDR3 reads TGTGCCAGCAGCGGGGCAGGGGATGAAGATATGCAGTATTTT.

This clonotype was observed a handful of times. This may arise from a read error, as a much more abundant clone is one base away. J is TRBJ2-7 and V is TRBV4-2, with D possibly TRBD2 on 6 matching bases. Looked up from germline, CDR1 is LGHNA and CDR2 is YNFKEQ. This CDR3 is built from 14 residues. V lost 3 bases to trimming and J lost 12 bases, with 21 bases between them. The CDR3 DNA reads as TGTGCCAGCAGCCACATTGGGACTGACCCTATGCGGTACTTC. Its translation: CASSHIGTDPMRYF.

Concerning this clonotype itself: Being one base from a much bigger clone, this may be a read error. As the CDR3 is not closed by the conserved phenylalanine or tryptophan, this likely results from a read error. CDR3 nucleotide sequence: TGTGCCAGCAGTGACACCGATTACAATGAGCAGTTCATC. It codes for CASSDTDYNEQFI. The chain is built from TRBV6-4 and TRBJ2-1; D is unresolved. Trimming shortened V by 2 bases and J by 4 bases, and 6 bases separated the two germline ends. The germline CDR1 and CDR2 sequences are MRHNA and SNTAGT. The CDR3 is 13 amino acids.

Note on this clonotype: A read error is possible here, since a much larger clone lies one base away. Since the CDR3 does not end with the conserved phenylalanine or tryptophan, this likely comes from a read error. The chain combines TRBV7-8 with TRBJ1-1; D perhaps matches TRBD1 (5 bases). Germline values: CDR1 SGHVS, CDR2 FQNEAQ. This CDR3 has 13 residues. V gave up 6 bases and J gave up 2 bases, with 10 bases separating them. This chain's CDR3 is CASSLQVNTEAFL. CDR3 DNA sequence: TGTGCCAGCAGTCTACAGGTAAACACTGAAGCTTTCCTT.

CDR3 residues: CASSFGQGYNYGYTF. In DNA form, the CDR3 reads TGTGCCAGCAGCTTCGGTCAGGGTTATAACTATGGCTACACCTTC. The V call is TRBV13, the J call TRBJ1-2, with D possibly matching TRBD1 (5 bases). V lost 3 bases and J 1 base, leaving 12 bases between the germline ends. This CDR3 spans 15 amino acids. Germline CDR1 is PRHDT and CDR2 is FYEKMQ (reference sequence).

Ten or more counts support this clonotype. The genes are TRBV30 and TRBJ1-1; D is undetermined. The ends were cut back, 5 bases at V and 4 bases at J, with 14 bases in the middle. Germline V gene sequence: CDR1 GTSNPN, CDR2 SVGIG (reference sequence). The CDR3 has 13 amino acids. This CDR3 reads CAWGPNLGTEAFF. CDR3 nucleotide sequence: TGTGCCTGGGGGCCGAACTTGGGCACTGAAGCTTTCTTT.

About this clonotype itself: The germline gene is not matched at one end of the junction; a read error may be the cause. The chain recombines TRBV29-1 with TRBJ2-7, with D possibly TRBD2 on 5 matching bases. The germline CDR1 and CDR2 sequences are SQVTM and ANQGSEA. CDR3 size: 14 residues. In DNA, the CDR3 is TGCAGCGTTCGTTCTCAGAGGGCTTCCTACCAGCAGTACTTC. Translating it yields CSVRSQRASYQQYF.

This clonotype was picked up a small number of times. A clone one base away is much larger, so this may be a read error. The V and J genes are TRBV29-1 and TRBJ2-7; D is possibly TRBD2 (5 bases). Germline loops: CDR1 SQVTM, CDR2 ANQGSEA. The CDR3 runs to 12 residues. In nucleotides, the CDR3 is TGCGGCGTCGGTGACGGAGGTCGCGAGCAGTACTTC. Translated, it gives CGVGDGGREQYF.

The DNA for the CDR3 is TGTGCCAGCAGTTTATCAAGGGGGACACCGAACACTGAAGCTTTCTTT. Encoded protein: CASSLSRGTPNTEAFF. The V call is TRBV27, the J call TRBJ1-1; perhaps TRBD1 as D (6 bases). The CDR3 is 16 residues long. CDR1 is MNHEY and CDR2 is SMNVEV in the germline V gene (reference sequence). The ends were cut back, 0 bases at V and 1 base at J, with 12 bases in the middle.

To note about this clonotype: The junction shows a germline mismatch at one end, possibly a read error. The chain's CDR3 is CASSFQGSMNTEALF. In DNA form, the CDR3 reads TGTGCCAGCAGCTTTCAGGGATCCATGAACACTGAAGCTCTCTTT. The chain recombines TRBV5-4 with TRBJ1-1; D is possibly TRBD1 (5 bases). This CDR3 has 15 residues. Germline values: CDR1 SGHNT, CDR2 YYREEE (reference sequence).

This clonotype was detected a few times. J is TRBJ1-2 and V is TRBV25-1; tentatively, D is TRBD1 (5 bases). This CDR3 spans 15 amino acids. The germline CDR1 and CDR2 sequences are MGHDK and SYGVNS. The V and J ends lost 5 bases and 5 bases respectively, with 18 bases between them. The CDR3 DNA follows: TGTGCCAGCAGTCCCCGGATAGGGGACGGTTATGGCTACACCTTC. This translates into CASSPRIGDGYGYTF.

On this clonotype: Germline is not matched at one junction end, which may reflect a read error. V usage is TRBV11-3 and J usage is TRBJ1-1; D is unclear. This CDR3 is 13 amino acids long. Germline CDR1 and CDR2: SGHNT and YENEEA. The CDR3 is CTSSFRRSTEAFF. For the CDR3, the DNA is TGTACCAGCAGCTTCAGGAGGAGCACTGAAGCTTTCTTT.

In regard to this clonotype: One end of the junction does not line up with germline, which may come from a read error. This chain links TRBV10-3 with TRBJ2-7; D is unclear. Germline lookup yields CDR1 ENHRY and CDR2 SYGVKD. This CDR3 comprises 14 residues. Here the CDR3 DNA reads TGTGTCATCAGTGAAGGCAGGAGCTCCTACGAGCAATACTTC. Residues: CVISEGRSSYEQYF.